This T cell receptor (beta chain) was observed in a study of blood T cell repertoires in COVID-19. This CDR3 has 15 amino acids. Losses at the gene ends were 5 bases for V and 8 bases for J; bases not matched to a gene: 9. Germline loops: CDR1 SGHAT, CDR2 FQNNGV. Profiling relied on immunoSEQ multiplex PCR, and the TCRdb table lists in-frame clones only, not all of them. Here the sample spans 200,000 to 250,000 clones, about 85% being singletons. The chain joins TRBV11-2 to TRBJ2-1, with 10 bases lining up with TRBD2. The origin of this receptor is a man in his forties or fifties who had recovered from COVID-19. Input material: peripheral blood. In nucleotides, the CDR3 is TGTGCCAGCAGCCGTTATAGCGGGAGGTACGATGAGCAGTTCTTC. This translates into CASSRYSGRYDEQFF.